This T cell receptor (beta chain) was obtained from a study of technical replicates of blood from a few donors. Profiled with immunoSEQ multiplex PCR; TCRdb holds only in-frame clones, not every one. The sample includes approximately 100,000 clones, roughly 95% of them seen just once. The germline gives CDR1 LGHNA, CDR2 YNFKEQ. The CDR3 totals 19 residues. The J segment lost 0 bases and the V segment lost 0 bases, leaving 10 bases of the junction unmatched. Sequencing used T cells isolated from PBMCs. V gene TRBV4-2 combines with J gene TRBJ1-5, with TRBD1 matching 8 bases. This clonotype originated in a human donor in good health. The CDR3 DNA reads as TGTGCCAGCAGCCAAGAAAGGACAGGGCGGGCATATAGCAATCAGCCCCAGCATTTT. Translated, it gives CASSQERTGRAYSNQPQHF.